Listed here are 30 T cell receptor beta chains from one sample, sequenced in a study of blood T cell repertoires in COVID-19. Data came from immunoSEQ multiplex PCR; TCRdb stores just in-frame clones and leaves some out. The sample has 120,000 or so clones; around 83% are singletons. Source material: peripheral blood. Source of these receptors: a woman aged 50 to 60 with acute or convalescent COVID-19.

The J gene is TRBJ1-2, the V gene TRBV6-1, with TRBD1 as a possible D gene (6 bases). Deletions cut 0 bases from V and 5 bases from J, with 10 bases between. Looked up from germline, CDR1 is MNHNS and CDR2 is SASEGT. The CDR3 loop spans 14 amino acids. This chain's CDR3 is CASSEAGASYGYTF. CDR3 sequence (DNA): TGTGCCAGCAGTGAAGCGGGGGCTTCGTATGGCTACACCTTC.

CDR3 bases: TGTGCCAGCAGTTTAATTCTAGCGGGGGGTGTCGGGGAGCTGTTTTTT. Encoded protein: CASSLILAGGVGELFF. The chain links TRBV27 to TRBJ2-2, with 11 nucleotides matching TRBD2. The germline V gene has CDR1 MNHEY and CDR2 SMNVEV (reference sequence). The CDR3 is 16 amino acids. With 2 bases clipped from V and 7 bases from J, the junction kept 6 bases outside the gene matches.

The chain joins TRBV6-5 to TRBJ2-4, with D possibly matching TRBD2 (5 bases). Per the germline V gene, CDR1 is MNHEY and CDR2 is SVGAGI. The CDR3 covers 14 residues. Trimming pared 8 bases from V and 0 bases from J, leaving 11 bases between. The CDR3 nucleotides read TGTGCCAGCGGGAGACCAAAAGCCAAAAACATTCAGTACTTC. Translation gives CASGRPKAKNIQYF.

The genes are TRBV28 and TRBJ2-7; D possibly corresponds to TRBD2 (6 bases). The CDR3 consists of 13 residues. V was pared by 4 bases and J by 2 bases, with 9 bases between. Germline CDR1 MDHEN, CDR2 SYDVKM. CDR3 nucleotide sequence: TGTGCCAGCAGTTACGGGGGAACCTACGAGCAGTACTTC. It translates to CASSYGGTYEQYF.

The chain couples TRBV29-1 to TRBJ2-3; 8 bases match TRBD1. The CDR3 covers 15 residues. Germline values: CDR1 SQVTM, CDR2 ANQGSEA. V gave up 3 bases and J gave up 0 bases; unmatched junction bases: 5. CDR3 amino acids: CSVDRGRQSTDTQYF. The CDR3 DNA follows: TGCAGCGTTGACAGGGGGCGACAGAGCACAGATACGCAGTATTTT.

CDR3 in DNA: TGTGCCAGTAGTGTTAGGGGGCAGGATGGCTACACCTTC. Its protein is CASSVRGQDGYTF. The chain has TRBV19 and TRBJ1-2; TRBD1 matches at 7 bases. Germline lookup yields CDR1 LNHDA and CDR2 SQIVND (reference sequence). This CDR3 has 13 amino acids. The trim removed 5 bases at V and 6 bases at J, leaving 6 bases unmatched.

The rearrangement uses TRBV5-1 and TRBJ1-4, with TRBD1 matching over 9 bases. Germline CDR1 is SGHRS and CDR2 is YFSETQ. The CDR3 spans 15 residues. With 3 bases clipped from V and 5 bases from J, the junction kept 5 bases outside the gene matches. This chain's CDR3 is CASSYGQGKNEKLFF. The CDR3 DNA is TGCGCCAGCAGCTATGGACAGGGGAAAAATGAAAAACTGTTTTTT.

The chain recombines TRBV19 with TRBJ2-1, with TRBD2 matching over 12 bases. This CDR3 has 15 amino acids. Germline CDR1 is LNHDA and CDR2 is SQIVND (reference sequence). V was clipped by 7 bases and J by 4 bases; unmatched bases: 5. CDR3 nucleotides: TGTGCCAGTACCGCGACTAGCGGGGGTTACAATGAGCAGTTCTTC. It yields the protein CASTATSGGYNEQFF. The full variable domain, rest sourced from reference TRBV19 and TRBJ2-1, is DGGITQSPKYLFRKEGQNVTLSCEQNLNHDAMYWYRQDPGQGLRLIYYSQIVNDFQKGDIAEGYSVSREKKESFPLTVTSAQKNPTAFYLCASTATSGGYNEQFFGPGTRLTVL.

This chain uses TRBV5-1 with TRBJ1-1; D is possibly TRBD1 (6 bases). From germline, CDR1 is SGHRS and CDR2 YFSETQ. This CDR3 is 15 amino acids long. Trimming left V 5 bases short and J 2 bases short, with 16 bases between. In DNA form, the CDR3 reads TGCGCCAGCAGTTCCTTCGGACAGATCAACACTGAAGCTTTCTTT. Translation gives CASSSFGQINTEAFF.

CDR3 region: CASGLAGGYSTDTQYF. Written as DNA, the CDR3 is TGTGCCAGCGGACTAGCGGGGGGTTATAGCACAGATACGCAGTATTTT. This rearrangement joins TRBV2 to TRBJ2-3; the match to TRBD2 covers 14 bases. Germline CDR1 SNHLY, CDR2 FYNNEI. Trimming removed 8 bases from V and 0 bases from J; junction bases left unmatched: 4. This CDR3 has 16 residues.

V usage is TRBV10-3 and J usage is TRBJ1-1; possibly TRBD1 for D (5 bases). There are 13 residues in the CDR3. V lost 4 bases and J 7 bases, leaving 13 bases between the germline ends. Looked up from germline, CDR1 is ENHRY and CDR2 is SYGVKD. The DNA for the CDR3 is TGTGCCATCAGTGTCTCGGGGGGTGGTGAAGCTTTCTTT. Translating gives CAISVSGGGEAFF.

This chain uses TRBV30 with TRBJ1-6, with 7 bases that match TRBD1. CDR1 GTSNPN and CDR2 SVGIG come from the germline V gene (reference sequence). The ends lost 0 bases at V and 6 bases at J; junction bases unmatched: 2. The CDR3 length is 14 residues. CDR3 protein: CAWSVDRVNSPLHF. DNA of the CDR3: TGTGCCTGGAGTGTCGACAGGGTTAATTCACCCCTCCACTTT. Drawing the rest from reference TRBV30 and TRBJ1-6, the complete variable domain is SQTIHQWPATLVQPVGSPLSLECTVEGTSNPNLYWYRQAAGRGLQLLFYSVGIGQISSEVPQNLSASRPQDRQFILSSKKLLLSDSGFYLCAWSVDRVNSPLHFGNGTRLTVT.

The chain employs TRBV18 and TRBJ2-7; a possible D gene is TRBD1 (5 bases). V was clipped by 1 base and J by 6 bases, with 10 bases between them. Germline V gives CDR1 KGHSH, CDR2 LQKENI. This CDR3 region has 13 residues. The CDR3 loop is CASSPRTRREQYF. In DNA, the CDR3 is TGTGCCAGCTCACCACGGACACGGCGCGAGCAGTACTTC.

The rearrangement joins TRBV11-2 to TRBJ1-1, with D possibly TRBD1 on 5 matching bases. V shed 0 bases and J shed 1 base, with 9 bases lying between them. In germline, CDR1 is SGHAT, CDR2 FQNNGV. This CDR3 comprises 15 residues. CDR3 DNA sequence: TGTGCCAGCAGCTTAGAGGTCGGGGGGAACACTGAAGCTTTCTTT. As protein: CASSLEVGGNTEAFF.

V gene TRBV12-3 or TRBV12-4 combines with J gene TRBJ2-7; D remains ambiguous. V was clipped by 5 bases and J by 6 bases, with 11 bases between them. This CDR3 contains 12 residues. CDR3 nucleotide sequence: TGTGCCAGCAGTGGCTGGGCAGGCGAGCAGTACTTC. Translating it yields CASSGWAGEQYF.

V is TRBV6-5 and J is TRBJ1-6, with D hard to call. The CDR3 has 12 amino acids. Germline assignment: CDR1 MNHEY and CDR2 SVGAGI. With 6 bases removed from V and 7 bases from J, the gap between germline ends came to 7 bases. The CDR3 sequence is CASSNRNSPLHF. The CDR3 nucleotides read TGTGCCAGCAGCAACAGAAATTCACCCCTCCACTTT.

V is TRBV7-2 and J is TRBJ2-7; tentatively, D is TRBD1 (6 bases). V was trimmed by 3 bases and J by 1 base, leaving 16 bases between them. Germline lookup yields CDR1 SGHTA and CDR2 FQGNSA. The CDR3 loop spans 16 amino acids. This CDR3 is CASSFRGSLQSYEQYF. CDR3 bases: TGTGCCAGCAGCTTTAGGGGGTCACTCCAATCCTACGAGCAGTACTTC.

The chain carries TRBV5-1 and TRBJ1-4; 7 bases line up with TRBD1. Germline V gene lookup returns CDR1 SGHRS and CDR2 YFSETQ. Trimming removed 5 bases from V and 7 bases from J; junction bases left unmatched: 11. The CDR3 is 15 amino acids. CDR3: CASRDGDSQTEKLFF. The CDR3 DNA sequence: TGCGCCAGCAGGGACGGGGACAGTCAGACTGAAAAACTGTTTTTT.

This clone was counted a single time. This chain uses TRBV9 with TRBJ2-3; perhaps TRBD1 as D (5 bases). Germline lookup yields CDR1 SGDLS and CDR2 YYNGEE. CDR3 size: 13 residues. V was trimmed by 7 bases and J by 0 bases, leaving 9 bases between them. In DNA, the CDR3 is TGTGCCAGCGGGGCGACTAGCACAGATACGCAGTATTTT. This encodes CASGATSTDTQYF.

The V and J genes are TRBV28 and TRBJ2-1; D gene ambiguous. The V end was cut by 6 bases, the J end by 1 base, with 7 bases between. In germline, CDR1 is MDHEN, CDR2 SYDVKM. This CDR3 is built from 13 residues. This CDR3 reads CASRARSYNEQFF. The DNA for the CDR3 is TGTGCCAGCAGGGCTAGGTCCTACAATGAGCAGTTCTTC.

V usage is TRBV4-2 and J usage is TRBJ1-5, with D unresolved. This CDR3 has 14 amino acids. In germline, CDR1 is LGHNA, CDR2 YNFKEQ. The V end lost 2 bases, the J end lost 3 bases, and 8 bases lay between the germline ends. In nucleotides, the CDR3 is TGTGCCAGCAGCCAACTCCGGGACAATCAGCCCCAGCATTTT. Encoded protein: CASSQLRDNQPQHF.

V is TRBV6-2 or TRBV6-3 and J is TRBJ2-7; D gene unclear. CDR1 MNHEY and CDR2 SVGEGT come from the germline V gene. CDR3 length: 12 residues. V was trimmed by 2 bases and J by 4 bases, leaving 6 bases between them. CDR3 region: CASSYVVYEQYF. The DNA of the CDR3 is TGTGCCAGCAGTTACGTCGTTTACGAGCAGTACTTC.

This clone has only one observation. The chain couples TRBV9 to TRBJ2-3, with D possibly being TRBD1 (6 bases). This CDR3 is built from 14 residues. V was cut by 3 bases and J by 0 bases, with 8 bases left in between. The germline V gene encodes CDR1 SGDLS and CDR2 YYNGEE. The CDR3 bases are TGTGCCAGCAGCGGGACAGATAGCACAGATACGCAGTATTTT. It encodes CASSGTDSTDTQYF.

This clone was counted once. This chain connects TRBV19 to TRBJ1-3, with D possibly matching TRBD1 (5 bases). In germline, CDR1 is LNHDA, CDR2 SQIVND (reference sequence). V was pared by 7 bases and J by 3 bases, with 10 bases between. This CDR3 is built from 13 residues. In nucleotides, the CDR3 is TGTGCCAGTAAACAGGATTTTGGAAACACCATATATTTT. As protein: CASKQDFGNTIYF.

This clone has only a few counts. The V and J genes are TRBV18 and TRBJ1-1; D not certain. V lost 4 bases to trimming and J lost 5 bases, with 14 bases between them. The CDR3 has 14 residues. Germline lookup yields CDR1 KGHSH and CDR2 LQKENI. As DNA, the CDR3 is TGTGCCAGCTCACAGCAGGAGGTGCTGACTGAAGCTTTCTTT. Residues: CASSQQEVLTEAFF.

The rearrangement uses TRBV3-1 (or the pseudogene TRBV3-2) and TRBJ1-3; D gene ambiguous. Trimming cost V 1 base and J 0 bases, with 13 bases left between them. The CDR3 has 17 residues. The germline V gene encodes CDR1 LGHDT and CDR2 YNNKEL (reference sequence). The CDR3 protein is CASSQGYGSSSGNTIYF. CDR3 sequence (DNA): TGTGCCAGCAGCCAAGGGTACGGTTCTAGCTCTGGAAACACCATATATTTT.

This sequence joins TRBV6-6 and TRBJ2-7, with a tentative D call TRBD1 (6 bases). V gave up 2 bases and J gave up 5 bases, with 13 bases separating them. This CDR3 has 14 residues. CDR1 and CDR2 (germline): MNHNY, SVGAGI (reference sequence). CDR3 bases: TGTGCCAGCAGTTACCGGCAGGGGAAGAACGAGCAGTACTTC. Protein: CASSYRQGKNEQYF.

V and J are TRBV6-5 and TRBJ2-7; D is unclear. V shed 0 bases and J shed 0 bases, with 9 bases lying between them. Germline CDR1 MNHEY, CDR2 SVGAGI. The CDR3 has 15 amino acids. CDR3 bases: TGTGCCAGCAGTTACTCGGCAGAACACTCCTACGAGCAGTACTTC. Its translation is CASSYSAEHSYEQYF.

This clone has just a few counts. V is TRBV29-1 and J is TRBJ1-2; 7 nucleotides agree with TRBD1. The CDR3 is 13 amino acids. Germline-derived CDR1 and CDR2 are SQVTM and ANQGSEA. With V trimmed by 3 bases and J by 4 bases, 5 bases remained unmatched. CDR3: CSVERTGIYGYTF. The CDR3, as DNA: TGCAGCGTTGAGAGGACAGGAATCTATGGCTACACCTTC.

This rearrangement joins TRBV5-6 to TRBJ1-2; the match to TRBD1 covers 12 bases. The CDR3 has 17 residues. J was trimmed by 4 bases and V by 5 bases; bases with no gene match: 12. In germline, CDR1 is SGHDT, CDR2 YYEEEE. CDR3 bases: TGTGCCAGCAGTTATCCGGGACAGGGGGCTTTCAGCTATGGCTACACCTTC. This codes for CASSYPGQGAFSYGYTF.